This entry describes one T cell receptor (beta chain). Its antigen remains unidentified. The PCR made use of 60 Vbeta and 13 Jbeta primers. Libraries were prepared by immunoSEQ multiplex PCR; TCRdb keeps only in-frame clonotypes and omits some of them. The sample has 150,000 to 200,000 clones, 65% to 80% seen once. The data belong to a study of cytomegalovirus exposure and HLA in healthy donors. Findings of the study overall: Several V segments, TRBV6-2 and TRBV6-3 among them, could not be told apart and were dropped. It was only CMV serostatus that was available as immune exposure information. A highly shared variant cluster was judged a likely technical artifact.

Germline V gene sequence: CDR1 SNHLY, CDR2 FYNNEI. The CDR3 length is 15 residues. The junction had 8 bases not matched to a gene; V was cut back by 8 bases and J by 7 bases. Though nominally healthy at sampling, donors likely had unrecorded immune exposures. The gene calls are TRBV2 and TRBJ1-4, with 12 bases that match TRBD1. The sequence derives from a male donor in good health and CMV-seronegative. Sequencing was performed on PBMCs. CDR3 in DNA: TGTGCCAGCCGGGACAGGGGGCTTATCGGTGAAAAACTGTTTTTT. Protein: CASRDRGLIGEKLFF.